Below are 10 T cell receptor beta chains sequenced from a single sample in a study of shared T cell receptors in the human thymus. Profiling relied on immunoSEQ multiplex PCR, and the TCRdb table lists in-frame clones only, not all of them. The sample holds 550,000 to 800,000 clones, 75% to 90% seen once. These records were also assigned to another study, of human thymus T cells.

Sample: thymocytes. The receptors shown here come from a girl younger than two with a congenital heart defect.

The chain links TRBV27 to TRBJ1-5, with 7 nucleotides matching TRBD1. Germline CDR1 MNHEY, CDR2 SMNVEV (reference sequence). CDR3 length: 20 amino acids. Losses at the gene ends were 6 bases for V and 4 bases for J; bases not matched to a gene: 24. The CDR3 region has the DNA TGTGCCAGCAGAGCGACAGGGCTGTTAAGAAAATTGGTGGGAAATCAGCCCCAGCATTTT. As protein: CASRATGLLRKLVGNQPQHF.

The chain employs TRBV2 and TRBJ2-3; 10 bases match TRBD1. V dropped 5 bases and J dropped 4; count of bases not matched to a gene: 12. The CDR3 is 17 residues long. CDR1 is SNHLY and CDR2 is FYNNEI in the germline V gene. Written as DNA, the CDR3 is TGTGCCAGCAGTATGCAAACCGGGACAGGGGACCCAGATACGCAGTATTTT. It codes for CASSMQTGTGDPDTQYF.

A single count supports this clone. DNA for the CDR3: TGTGCCACCAGCAGAGAGCCCCCCAAGGGGCGTGGGAACGAGCAGTACTTC. The encoded protein is CATSREPPKGRGNEQYF. The rearrangement uses TRBV15 and TRBJ2-7; D might be TRBD1 (5 bases). V was pared by 0 bases and J by 5 bases, with 20 bases between. The length of the CDR3 is 17 residues. Per the germline V gene, CDR1 is LNHNV and CDR2 is YYDKDF (reference sequence).

CDR3 bases: TGTGCCAGCAGTGAATATACCGACTTGGGCAGGGAGGATGAAAAACTGTTTTTT. Its protein product is CASSEYTDLGREDEKLFF. The chain combines TRBV6-1 with TRBJ1-4; TRBD1 might be the D (5 bases). This CDR3 has 18 amino acids. Per the germline V gene, CDR1 is MNHNS and CDR2 is SASEGT. Trimming removed 2 bases at V and 6 bases at J, with 22 bases between.

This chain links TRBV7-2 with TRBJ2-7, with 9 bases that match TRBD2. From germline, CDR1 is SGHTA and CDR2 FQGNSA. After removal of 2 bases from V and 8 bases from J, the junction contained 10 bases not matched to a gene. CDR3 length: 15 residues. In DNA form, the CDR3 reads TGTGCCAGCAGCTTATCTAGCGGGGCGGCTCGACAGCAGTACTTC. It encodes CASSLSSGAARQQYF.

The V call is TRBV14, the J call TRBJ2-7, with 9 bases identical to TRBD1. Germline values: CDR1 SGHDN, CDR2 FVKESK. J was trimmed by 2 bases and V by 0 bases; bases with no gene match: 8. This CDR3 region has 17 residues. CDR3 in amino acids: CASSQECRTGDTYEQYF. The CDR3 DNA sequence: TGTGCCAGCAGCCAAGAATGTAGGACAGGGGACACCTACGAGCAGTACTTC. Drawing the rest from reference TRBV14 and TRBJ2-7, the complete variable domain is EAGVTQFPSHSVIEKGQTVTLRCDPISGHDNLYWYRRVMGKEIKFLLHFVKESKQDESGMPNNRFLAERTGGTYSTLKVQPAELEDSGVYFCASSQECRTGDTYEQYFGPGTRLTVT.

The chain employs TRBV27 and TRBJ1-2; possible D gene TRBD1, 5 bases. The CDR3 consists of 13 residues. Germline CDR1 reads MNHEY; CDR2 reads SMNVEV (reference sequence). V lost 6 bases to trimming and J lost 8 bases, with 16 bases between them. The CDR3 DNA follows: TGTGCCAGCAGCACCCCAAGCGGGGGAGGCTACACCTTC. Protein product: CASSTPSGGGYTF.

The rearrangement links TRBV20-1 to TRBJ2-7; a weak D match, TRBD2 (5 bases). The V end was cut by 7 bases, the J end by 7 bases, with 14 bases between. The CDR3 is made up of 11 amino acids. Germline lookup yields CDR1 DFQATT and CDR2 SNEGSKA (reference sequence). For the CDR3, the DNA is TGCAGTGTGGACCGGGGTTTAGAGCAGTACTTC. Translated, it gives CSVDRGLEQYF.

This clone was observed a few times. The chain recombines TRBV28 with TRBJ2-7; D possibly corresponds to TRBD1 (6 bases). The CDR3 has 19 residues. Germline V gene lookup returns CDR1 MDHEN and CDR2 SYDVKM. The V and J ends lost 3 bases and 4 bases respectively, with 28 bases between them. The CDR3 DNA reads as TGTGCCAGCAGTTTCCCCCCCAGGGGCACGACTCCACGGGTGTACGAGCAGTACTTC. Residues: CASSFPPRGTTPRVYEQYF.

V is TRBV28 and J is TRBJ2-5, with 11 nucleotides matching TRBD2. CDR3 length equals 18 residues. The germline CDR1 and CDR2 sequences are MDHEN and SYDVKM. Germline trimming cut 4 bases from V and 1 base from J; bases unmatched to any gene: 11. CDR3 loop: CASSCATSGDTFQETQYF. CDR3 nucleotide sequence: TGTGCCAGCAGTTGCGCGACTAGCGGGGATACTTTCCAAGAGACCCAGTACTTC.